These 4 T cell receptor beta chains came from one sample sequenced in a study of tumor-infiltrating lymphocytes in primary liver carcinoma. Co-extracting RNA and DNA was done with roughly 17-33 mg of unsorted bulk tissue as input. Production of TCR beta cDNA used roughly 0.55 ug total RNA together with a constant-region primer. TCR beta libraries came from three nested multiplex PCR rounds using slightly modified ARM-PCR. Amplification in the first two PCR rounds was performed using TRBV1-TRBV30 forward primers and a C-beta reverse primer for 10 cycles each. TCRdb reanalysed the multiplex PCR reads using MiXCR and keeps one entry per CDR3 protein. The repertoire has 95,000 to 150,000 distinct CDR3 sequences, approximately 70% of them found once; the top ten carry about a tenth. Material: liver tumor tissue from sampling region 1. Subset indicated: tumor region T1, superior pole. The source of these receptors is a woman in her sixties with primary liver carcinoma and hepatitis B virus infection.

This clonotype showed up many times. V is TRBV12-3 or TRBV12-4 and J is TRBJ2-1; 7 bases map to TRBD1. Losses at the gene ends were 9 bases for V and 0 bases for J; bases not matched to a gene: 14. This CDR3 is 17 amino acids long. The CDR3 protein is CASKSTAAGGSYNEQFF. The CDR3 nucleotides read TGTGCCAGTAAATCGACCGCGGCAGGGGGCTCCTACAATGAGCAGTTCTTC.

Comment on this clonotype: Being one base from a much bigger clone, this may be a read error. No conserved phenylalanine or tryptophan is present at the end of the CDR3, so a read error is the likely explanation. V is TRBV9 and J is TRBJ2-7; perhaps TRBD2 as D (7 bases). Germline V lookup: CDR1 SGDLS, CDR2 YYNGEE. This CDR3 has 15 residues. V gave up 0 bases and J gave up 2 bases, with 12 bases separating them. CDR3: CASSVGGGGAYEQYL. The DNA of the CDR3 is TGTGCCAGCAGCGTAGGAGGAGGGGGGGCCTACGAGCAGTACTTA.

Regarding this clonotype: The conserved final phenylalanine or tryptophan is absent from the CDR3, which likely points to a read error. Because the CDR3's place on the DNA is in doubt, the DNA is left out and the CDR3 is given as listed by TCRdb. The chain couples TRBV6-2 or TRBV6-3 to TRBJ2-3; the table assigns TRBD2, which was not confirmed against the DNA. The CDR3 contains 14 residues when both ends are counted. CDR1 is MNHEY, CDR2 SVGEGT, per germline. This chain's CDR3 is CASSPRLGGDAQYL.

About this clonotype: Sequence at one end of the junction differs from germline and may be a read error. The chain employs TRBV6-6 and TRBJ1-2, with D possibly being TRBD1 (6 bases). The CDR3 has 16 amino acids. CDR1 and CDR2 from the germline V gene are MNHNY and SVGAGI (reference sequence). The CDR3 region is CASSYSGQKANYGYSF. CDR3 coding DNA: TGTGCCAGCAGCTACTCCGGACAGAAAGCTAACTATGGCTACAGCTTC.